This is a list of T cell receptor beta chains from one sample in a study of cytomegalovirus exposure and HLA in healthy donors. The assay was immunoSEQ multiplex PCR, and TCRdb's table has in-frame clones only and misses some. Of some 250,000 clones listed, roughly 82% are singletons. Sequencing was carried out using PBMCs. These receptors were collected from a woman in her 40s in good health and CMV-seropositive. Each CDR3 is given without its conserved first and last residue. Each record gives: V gene, CDR3 length, J gene, CDR3 protein.

>TRBV4-2|11|TRBJ2-5
ASSQNRVETQY
>TRBV4-2|14|TRBJ1-2
ASSQPGQANNYGYT
>TRBV6-5|12|TRBJ1-2
ASSYSSVPYGYT
>TRBV2|9|TRBJ2-2
ASSRRGELF
>TRBV5-6|12|TRBJ1-4
ASSFTGKVEKLF
>TRBV19|11|TRBJ1-6
ASSIQKNSPLH
>TRBV7-2|12|TRBJ2-7
ASFTSGISYEQY
>TRBV5-1|15|TRBJ2-1
ASSLGRGVGGPNEQF
>TRBV30|12|TRBJ1-4
AWSVGGRTVKLF
>TRBV21-1|12|TRBJ1-5
ASSARQWGQPQH
>TRBV10-1|12|TRBJ1-1
ASSFDRANTEAF
>TRBV2|10|TRBJ1-1
ASGRGPTEAF
>TRBV19|10|TRBJ1-2
ASSTGGYGYT
>TRBV7-3|14|TRBJ2-3
ASSPERGGRTDTQY
>TRBV7-3|18|TRBJ2-3
ASSFQGPGTGTAATDTQY
>TRBV10-3|10|TRBJ2-5
AISEVGETQY
>TRBV5-5|13|TRBJ1-1
ASSFMTGMNTEAF